This TCR beta chain originates from a study of blood T cells in healthy people across ages. In germline, CDR1 is KGHDR, CDR2 SFDVKD. The CDR3 has 14 amino acids. V lost 2 bases, J lost 6 bases, and 12 bases lay in between. The second PCR ran roughly 7 to 11 cycles with a sample-barcoded 5' primer and J-beta primers. TCRdb redid the calling of the 5' RACE reads with MiXCR, one entry per CDR3 protein. The sample shows 800,000 to 900,000 distinct CDR3 sequences, around 68% of them seen only once. The sequencing sample was made of blood. This chain connects TRBV24-1 to TRBJ1-2; D is ambiguous. The TCR was taken from a man between 25 and 39 years old in good health. The chain's CDR3 is CATSDWTGRNGYTF. For the CDR3, the DNA is TGTGCCACCAGTGATTGGACTGGGAGAAATGGCTACACCTTC.